One sample yielded the 13 T cell receptor beta chains listed below, sequenced in a study of shared clonotypes between healthy human individuals. Libraries were prepared by immunoSEQ multiplex PCR; TCRdb keeps only in-frame clonotypes and omits some of them. The sample records around 100,000 clones, under 80% being singletons. Sequenced sample: memory CD8+ T cells sorted from blood. Subset described: CD45RO+ cells pooled with CCR7-negative TemRA cells. Receptors originate from a man aged 30-40 years in good health.

This CDR3 reads CASSEFWRNEQFF. In nucleotides, the CDR3 is TGTGCCAGCAGTGAATTCTGGAGGAATGAGCAGTTCTTC. The chain is built from TRBV25-1 and TRBJ2-1, with a tentative D call TRBD2 (5 bases). Germline V lookup: CDR1 MGHDK, CDR2 SYGVNS. This CDR3 has 13 residues. Between the trimmed V and J ends, which lost 1 base and 7 bases, there was a span of 8 bases.

This clone was counted at least ten times. At the DNA level, this CDR3 is encoded by other sequences in the same sample as well. This chain uses TRBV19 with TRBJ2-3; the D is unclear. The CDR3 sequence is 14 residues long. Trimming stripped 7 bases from V and 1 base from J, with 12 bases between. Looked up from germline, CDR1 is LNHDA and CDR2 is SQIVND (reference sequence). CDR3 coding DNA: TGTGCCAGTACCTCAGGCCAGGGCACAGATACGCAGTATTTT. This sequence encodes CASTSGQGTDTQYF.

The chain has TRBV6-1 and TRBJ2-5; TRBD1 or TRBD2 may be the D gene (8 bases each). The CDR3 is 20 amino acids. The V and J ends lost 0 bases and 2 bases respectively, with 25 bases between them. CDR1 MNHNS and CDR2 SASEGT come from the germline V gene. CDR3 in DNA: TGTGCCAGCAGTGAAGCGCTTCCCAGGGGGCTCGCTAGCGGGCAAGAGACCCAGTACTTC. This translates into CASSEALPRGLASGQETQYF.

The rearrangement uses TRBV11-2 and TRBJ2-7; D gene ambiguous. The CDR3 loop spans 14 amino acids. Trimming pared 6 bases from V and 3 bases from J, leaving 15 bases between. Germline V gene sequence: CDR1 SGHAT, CDR2 FQNNGV. The CDR3 sequence is CASRRENMIYEQYF. CDR3 bases: TGTGCCAGCAGGCGAGAGAACATGATCTACGAGCAGTACTTC.

In its sample, this clone was seen once. The V and J genes are TRBV5-4 and TRBJ2-1; TRBD2 matches 10 bases. V shed 0 bases, J shed 10 bases, and the junction held 7 bases outside the gene matches. This CDR3 contains 15 residues. The V gene's germline CDR1 is SGHNT and CDR2 YYREEE (reference sequence). The CDR3 region is CASSLERAGGLEQFF. The DNA for the CDR3 is TGTGCCAGCAGCTTGGAGCGAGCGGGAGGGCTGGAGCAGTTCTTC. Supplemented by reference TRBV5-4 and TRBJ2-1, the full variable domain reads ETGVTQSPTHLIKTRGQQVTLRCSSQSGHNTVSWYQQALGQGPQFIFQYYREEENGRGNFPPRFSGLQFPNYSSELNVNALELDDSALYLCASSLERAGGLEQFFGPGTRLTVL.

CDR3 protein: CASSPRDRDDQETQYF. The DNA for the CDR3 is TGTGCCAGCTCACCACGAGACAGGGATGACCAAGAGACCCAGTACTTC. The genes are TRBV18 and TRBJ2-5; TRBD1 agrees at 7 bases. V lost 1 base to trimming and J lost 0 bases; unmatched junction nucleotides: 5. The length of the CDR3 is 16 residues. CDR1 is KGHSH, CDR2 LQKENI, per germline.

CDR3 DNA: TGTGCCAGCAGCTTAGTGGGCGGGCTTACCAATGAGCAGTTCTTC. It translates to CASSLVGGLTNEQFF. V usage is TRBV7-8 and J usage is TRBJ2-1; TRBD2 might be the D (5 bases). CDR1 is SGHVS and CDR2 is FQNEAQ in the germline V gene. This CDR3 spans 15 amino acids. V was cut by 1 base and J by 6 bases, with 13 bases left in between.

CDR3: CASSEDSGGEQFF. The CDR3 nucleotides are TGTGCCAGCAGTGAAGATTCCGGGGGTGAGCAGTTCTTC. The V gene is TRBV2, the J gene TRBJ2-1; TRBD2 is a possible D gene (6 bases). This CDR3 comprises 13 residues. Germline V gives CDR1 SNHLY, CDR2 FYNNEI. The V and J ends lost 1 base and 9 bases respectively, with 10 bases between them.

The chain combines TRBV4-1 with TRBJ2-7; TRBD2 agrees at 8 bases. The CDR3 is made up of 17 amino acids. V dropped 1 base and J dropped 4; count of bases not matched to a gene: 12. The V gene's germline CDR1 is MGHRA and CDR2 YSYEKL. CDR3 amino acids: CASSQVTPSGGRYEQYF. CDR3 nucleotide sequence: TGCGCCAGCAGCCAAGTTACCCCTTCTGGCGGGAGGTACGAGCAGTACTTC.

The chain recombines TRBV19 with TRBJ1-3; D ambiguous. The germline CDR1 and CDR2 sequences are LNHDA and SQIVND (reference sequence). The V and J ends lost 3 bases and 0 bases respectively, with 9 bases between them. CDR3 length equals 15 residues. CDR3 sequence reads: CASSIVLSSGNTIYF. The CDR3 DNA follows: TGTGCCAGTAGTATCGTTTTGAGCTCTGGAAACACCATATATTTT.

The chain joins TRBV19 to TRBJ1-1; D might be TRBD1 (5 bases). There are 13 residues in the CDR3. The V gene lost 4 bases and the J gene lost 0 bases, with 6 bases spanning the gap. CDR1 and CDR2 from the germline V gene are LNHDA and SQIVND (reference sequence). CDR3 sequence: CASSTTVNTEAFF. In DNA, the CDR3 is TGTGCCAGTAGTACGACAGTGAACACTGAAGCTTTCTTT. Looking up the rest from reference TRBV19 and TRBJ1-1 gives the full variable domain: DGGITQSPKYLFRKEGQNVTLSCEQNLNHDAMYWYRQDPGQGLRLIYYSQIVNDFQKGDIAEGYSVSREKKESFPLTVTSAQKNPTAFYLCASSTTVNTEAFFGQGTRLTVV.

The V call is TRBV19, the J call TRBJ2-7; 7 bases are a match to TRBD1. V was clipped by 4 bases and J by 4 bases; unmatched bases: 10. CDR3 length: 15 residues. The V gene's germline CDR1 is LNHDA and CDR2 SQIVND (reference sequence). CDR3: CASSTPWTGEYEQYF. The CDR3 DNA sequence: TGTGCCAGTAGTACTCCTTGGACAGGCGAGTACGAGCAGTACTTC.

The rearrangement joins TRBV28 to TRBJ2-1; TRBD1 agrees at 10 bases. CDR1 is MDHEN and CDR2 is SYDVKM in the germline V gene. The CDR3 spans 17 residues. Trimming at V came to 3 bases and at J to 7 bases, leaving 12 bases not matched to a gene. CDR3 nucleotides: TGTGCCAGCAGTTTGGGCCCTGGGACAGGGGATGGAAATGAGCAGTTCTTC. Its protein product is CASSLGPGTGDGNEQFF.